This T cell receptor (beta chain) derives from a study of Ad26.COV2.S vaccination and SARS-CoV-2 variants. Study as a whole: The authors gave Ad26.COV2.S intramuscularly, either once or twice 56 days apart.

About this clone itself: Its specificity is unknown.

Sequencing was performed with immunoSEQ multiplex PCR; in TCRdb, only in-frame clones are kept and a portion is missing. The profile shows about 320,000 clones, about 86% of them singletons. CDR3 length: 15 residues. Deletions cut 2 bases from V and 3 bases from J, with 11 bases between. Per germline, CDR1 SGHRS and CDR2 YFSETQ. Sample treatment: around 19 received Ad26.COV2.S at low or high dose, single or two shots; roughly five received placebo; per-sample allocation not given. Specimens were obtained on day 63 following the first vaccine or placebo injection. Whole-study results and caveats: Using TCR breadth and depth analyses may have led to underestimated total T cell responses. After vaccination, substantial breadth of spike-specific CD8+ and CD4+ responses was reported. Non-spike TCR breadth showed similarity between vaccine and placebo recipients.

Sample: peripheral blood, taken in a trial of Ad26.COV2.S vaccine versus placebo. V is TRBV5-1 and J is TRBJ2-2; D is possibly TRBD1 (6 bases). This TCR was sampled from a person aged 18-60 years who received the Ad26.COV2.S COVID-19 vaccine or a placebo. CDR3 coding DNA: TGCGCCAGCAGCTTAGGGGGTCGGGACACCGGGGAGCTGTTTTTT. Protein product: CASSLGGRDTGELFF.